This TCR beta chain is drawn from a study of shared clonotypes between healthy human individuals. Background on the study: Sampling drew on donors who were a couple of women and three men aged 18 to 49.

The authors' processing: Filtering differed, since immunoSEQ gave only junction sequences and no quality scores. Clones were sequenced by immunoSEQ multiplex PCR, and TCRdb holds only the in-frame ones, with some missing. The D gene and trimming were derived from the DNA, and the V and J assignments and clone size from that table. The table includes about 1.1 million clones, about 72% detected once. V was clipped by 6 bases and J by 6 bases, with 12 bases between them. CDR3 length equals 13 residues. Germline V CDR1 and CDR2: SGHRS, YFSETQ. This clone was counted a single time. Sequencing was done on a sample of memory CD4+ T cells from PBMCs. Subset here: CD45RA-negative fraction. The TCR originated in a young man in good health. Some clones in this sample may be carry-over from other donors' samples. The chain joins TRBV5-1 to TRBJ2-2; no clear D gene. This chain's CDR3 is CASTPRGAGELFF. CDR3 nucleotide sequence: TGCGCCAGCACTCCGCGTGGCGCCGGGGAGCTGTTTTTT. The full variable domain, its missing parts supplied by reference TRBV5-1 and TRBJ2-2, is KAGVTQTPRYLIKTRGQQVTLSCSPISGHRSVSWYQQTPGQGLQFLFEYFSETQRNKGNFPGRFSGRQFSNSRSEMNVSTLELGDSALYLCASTPRGAGELFFGEGSRLTVL.